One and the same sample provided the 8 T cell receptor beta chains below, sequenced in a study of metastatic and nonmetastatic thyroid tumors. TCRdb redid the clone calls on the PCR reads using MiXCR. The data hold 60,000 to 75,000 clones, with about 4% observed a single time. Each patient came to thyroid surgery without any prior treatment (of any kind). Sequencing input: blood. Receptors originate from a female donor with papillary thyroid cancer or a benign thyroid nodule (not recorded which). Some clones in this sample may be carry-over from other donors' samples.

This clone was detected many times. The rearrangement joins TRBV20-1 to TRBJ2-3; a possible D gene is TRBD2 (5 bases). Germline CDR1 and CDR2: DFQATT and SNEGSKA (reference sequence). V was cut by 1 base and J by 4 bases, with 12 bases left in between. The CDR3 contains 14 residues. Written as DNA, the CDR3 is TGCAGTGCTAGAGGACTTCTGGGAGCAGATACGCAGTATTTT. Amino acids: CSARGLLGADTQYF.

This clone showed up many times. CDR3 protein: CASTRTGVDYGYTF. DNA of the CDR3: TGTGCCAGTACCCGGACAGGTGTGGACTATGGCTACACCTTC. This chain uses TRBV19 with TRBJ1-2, with TRBD1 matching over 7 bases. The V segment lost 7 bases and the J segment 3 bases; nucleotides outside the gene matches: 8. CDR3 length: 14 amino acids. Per germline, CDR1 LNHDA and CDR2 SQIVND (reference sequence).

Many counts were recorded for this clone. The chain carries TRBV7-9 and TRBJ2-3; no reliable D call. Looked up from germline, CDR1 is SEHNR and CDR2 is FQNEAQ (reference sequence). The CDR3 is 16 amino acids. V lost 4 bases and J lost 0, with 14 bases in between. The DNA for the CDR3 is TGTGCCAGCAGCTCCCTCGACGGTTCTAGCACAGATACGCAGTATTTT. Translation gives CASSSLDGSSTDTQYF.

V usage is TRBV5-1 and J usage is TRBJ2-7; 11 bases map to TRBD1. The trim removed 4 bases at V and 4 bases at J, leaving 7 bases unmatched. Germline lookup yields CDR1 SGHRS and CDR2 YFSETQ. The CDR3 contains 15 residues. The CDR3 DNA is TGCGCCAGCAGCCCCCAAGGACAGGGGGCTTACGAGCAGTACTTC. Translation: CASSPQGQGAYEQYF.

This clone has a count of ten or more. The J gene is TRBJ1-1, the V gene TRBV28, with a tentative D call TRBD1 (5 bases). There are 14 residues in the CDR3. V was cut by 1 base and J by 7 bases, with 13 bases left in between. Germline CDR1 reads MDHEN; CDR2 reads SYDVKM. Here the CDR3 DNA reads TGTGCCAGCAGTTTATCTGCAGGGAGGGGTGAAGCTTTCTTT. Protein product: CASSLSAGRGEAFF.

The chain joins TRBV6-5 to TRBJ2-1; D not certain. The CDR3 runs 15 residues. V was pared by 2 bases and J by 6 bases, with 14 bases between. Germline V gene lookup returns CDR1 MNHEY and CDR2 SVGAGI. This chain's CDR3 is CASSYRWSSGNEQFF. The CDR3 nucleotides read TGTGCCAGCAGTTACAGATGGTCTTCAGGCAATGAGCAGTTCTTC.

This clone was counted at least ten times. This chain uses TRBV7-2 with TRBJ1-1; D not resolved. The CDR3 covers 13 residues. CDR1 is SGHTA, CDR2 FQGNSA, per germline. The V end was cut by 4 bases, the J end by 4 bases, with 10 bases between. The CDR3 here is CASSSRVPTEAFF. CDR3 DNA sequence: TGTGCCAGCAGCTCGAGGGTCCCCACTGAAGCTTTCTTT.

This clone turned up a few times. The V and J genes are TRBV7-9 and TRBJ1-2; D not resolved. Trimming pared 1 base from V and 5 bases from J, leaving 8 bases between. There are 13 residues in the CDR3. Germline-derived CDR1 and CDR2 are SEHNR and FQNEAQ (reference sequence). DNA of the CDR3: TGTGCCAGCAGCTTAGGGAGAGGTTATGGCTACACCTTC. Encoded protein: CASSLGRGYGYTF.